The 25 T cell receptor beta chains below all came from one sample that was sequenced in a study of shared clonotypes between healthy human individuals. The repertoire was sequenced with immunoSEQ multiplex PCR; TCRdb's copy has only in-frame clones and lacks some. Of roughly 1.4 million clones in the sample, just under 99% were seen once. The specimen was naive CD4+ T cells sorted from blood. Subset meaning: CD45RA+ positively selected. The origin of the receptors is a man aged 25-40 years in good health.

The chain carries TRBV4-3 and TRBJ1-1; no clear D gene. This CDR3 has 16 residues. Germline-derived CDR1 and CDR2 are LGHNA and YSLEER. With 2 bases removed from V and 1 base from J, the gap between germline ends came to 14 bases. The CDR3 DNA follows: TGCGCCAGCAGCCAAAGAGGGCAGCCTGAGAACACTGAAGCTTTCTTT. It yields the protein CASSQRGQPENTEAFF.

The V gene is TRBV28, the J gene TRBJ2-2; D call uncertain. With 2 bases removed from V and 6 bases from J, the gap between germline ends came to 7 bases. Germline CDR1 MDHEN, CDR2 SYDVKM. The CDR3 runs to 13 residues. The CDR3 DNA reads as TGTGCCAGCAGTTTACTTTGGGCCGGGGAGCTGTTTTTT. Residues: CASSLLWAGELFF.

V and J are TRBV2 and TRBJ2-5; 7 bases map to TRBD1. Germline V lookup: CDR1 SNHLY, CDR2 FYNNEI. V shed 6 bases and J 5 bases; nucleotides not matched to a gene: 9. This CDR3 comprises 14 residues. CDR3 region: CASRRTQGQETQYF. The CDR3 nucleotides read TGTGCCAGCAGAAGGACACAGGGGCAGGAGACCCAGTACTTC.

The chain couples TRBV6-5 to TRBJ2-7, with a possible D match to TRBD2 (6 bases). The germline gives CDR1 MNHEY, CDR2 SVGAGI. The V end lost 2 bases, the J end lost 9 bases, and 8 bases lay between the germline ends. CDR3 length: 11 residues. The CDR3 nucleotides are TGTGCCAGCAGTTACGGGGAGGTGCAGTACTTC. The encoded protein is CASSYGEVQYF.

This chain joins TRBV4-3 and TRBJ2-2, with D possibly matching TRBD2 (5 bases). The CDR3 sequence is 14 residues long. Germline V CDR1 and CDR2: LGHNA, YSLEER. V was trimmed by 4 bases and J by 7 bases, leaving 13 bases between them. This chain's CDR3 is CASSRAGSLGELFF. CDR3 DNA: TGCGCCAGCAGCCGGGCTGGGAGCCTCGGGGAGCTGTTTTTT.

This chain joins TRBV6-6 and TRBJ2-1; 12 bases are a match to TRBD2. The germline V gene has CDR1 MNHNY and CDR2 SVGAGI (reference sequence). Trimming took 2 bases from V and 15 from J; bases not matched to a gene: 11. The CDR3 spans 15 residues. The chain's CDR3 is CASSYPTGLAGSPFF. Written as DNA, the CDR3 is TGTGCCAGCAGTTACCCTACCGGACTAGCGGGAAGTCCGTTCTTC.

The chain uses TRBV5-1 and TRBJ1-1; 7 bases fit TRBD1. Germline V gives CDR1 SGHRS, CDR2 YFSETQ. The CDR3 extends over 16 amino acids. V lost 4 bases to trimming and J lost 0 bases; unmatched junction nucleotides: 9. The CDR3 DNA is TGCGCCAGCAGCCAAGGGGGCCTTGGGATGAACACTGAAGCTTTCTTT. As protein: CASSQGGLGMNTEAFF.

The rearrangement links TRBV19 to TRBJ2-1; D is unclear. Germline lookup yields CDR1 LNHDA and CDR2 SQIVND (reference sequence). This CDR3 has 12 residues. Trimming took 10 bases from V and 9 from J, leaving 16 bases between them. For the CDR3, the DNA is TGTGCCACAACAAGCGTGGCTGGTGAGCAGTTCTTC. Translation: CATTSVAGEQFF.

The chain joins TRBV6-5 to TRBJ2-5, with unresolved D. Germline V gene data show CDR1 as MNHEY and CDR2 as SVGAGI. Trimming shortened V by 6 bases and J by 5 bases, and 16 bases separated the two germline ends. The CDR3 spans 14 residues. The CDR3 DNA sequence: TGTGCCAGCAGGACGGTGGCACAGCTGGAGACCCAGTACTTC. It codes for CASRTVAQLETQYF.

The chain combines TRBV9 with TRBJ2-1; tentatively, D is TRBD1 or TRBD2 (5 bases each). Trimming pared 1 base from V and 11 bases from J, leaving 13 bases between. CDR3 length: 13 residues. The germline V gene has CDR1 SGDLS and CDR2 YYNGEE. CDR3 coding DNA: TGTGCCAGCAGCGTAAGGTTATGGGACCAGCAGTTCTTC. Its protein product is CASSVRLWDQQFF.

The chain is built from TRBV18 and TRBJ2-7; D not resolved. From germline, CDR1 is KGHSH and CDR2 LQKENI. The CDR3 runs to 14 residues. V gave up 6 bases and J gave up 2 bases, with 14 bases separating them. CDR3 sequence: CASSQKMPPYEQYF. The CDR3 coding sequence is TGTGCCAGCTCTCAGAAGATGCCCCCCTACGAGCAGTACTTC.

The chain links TRBV5-6 to TRBJ2-7; tentative D call: TRBD1 (5 bases). CDR1 is SGHDT and CDR2 is YYEEEE in the germline V gene. The length of the CDR3 is 13 residues. Trimming shortened V by 8 bases and J by 1 base, and 13 bases separated the two germline ends. CDR3 coding DNA: TGTGCCAGTACCTGGGGCAGATCCTACGAGCAGTACTTC. Its translation: CASTWGRSYEQYF. Full variable domain (outside the CDR3, taken from reference TRBV5-6 and TRBJ2-7): DAGVTQSPTHLIKTRGQQVTLRCSPKSGHDTVSWYQQALGQGPQFIFQYYEEEERQRGNFPDRFSGHQFPNYSSELNVNALLLGDSALYLCASTWGRSYEQYFGPGTRLTVT.

The rearrangement joins TRBV30 to TRBJ1-1, with D hard to call. Trimming left V 1 base short and J 7 bases short, with 10 bases between. CDR1 is GTSNPN, CDR2 SVGIG, per germline (reference sequence). There are 12 residues in the CDR3. The CDR3: CAWSAQGIEAFF. In nucleotides, the CDR3 is TGTGCCTGGAGTGCCCAAGGGATTGAAGCTTTCTTT.

The chain recombines TRBV18 with TRBJ1-1, with a possible D match to TRBD1 (6 bases). CDR3 length: 13 residues. The V end lost 3 bases, the J end lost 6 bases, and 11 bases lay between the germline ends. Per the germline V gene, CDR1 is KGHSH and CDR2 is LQKENI. In nucleotides, the CDR3 is TGTGCCAGCTCACCTGGGGGCGGGGCTGAAGCTTTCTTT. Its translation is CASSPGGGAEAFF.

The J gene is TRBJ2-5, the V gene TRBV28; 9 nucleotides line up with TRBD1. CDR1 is MDHEN, CDR2 SYDVKM, per germline. This CDR3 region has 15 residues. With V trimmed by 3 bases and J by 4 bases, 6 bases remained unmatched. The CDR3 reads CASSFQRQGVETQYF. DNA of the CDR3: TGTGCCAGCAGTTTTCAGAGACAGGGGGTAGAGACCCAGTACTTC. Variable domain in full (rest from reference TRBV28 and TRBJ2-5): DVKVTQSSRYLVKRTGEKVFLECVQDMDHENMFWYRQDPGLGLRLIYFSYDVKMKEKGDIPEGYSVSREKKERFSLILESASTNQTSMYLCASSFQRQGVETQYFGPGTRLLVL.

A remark on this clone: This same CDR3 is encoded by further DNA sequences in the sample. This sequence joins TRBV18 and TRBJ2-6; the D is unclear. Germline-derived CDR1 and CDR2 are KGHSH and LQKENI. This CDR3 has 13 amino acids. Trimming cost V 5 bases and J 0 bases, with 2 bases left between them. CDR3 DNA sequence: TGTGCCAGCTCATACTCTGGGGCCAACGTCCTGACTTTC. It yields the protein CASSYSGANVLTF.

CDR3 sequence: CASREGVGLGYNEQFF. The CDR3 coding sequence is TGTGCCAGCAGGGAGGGAGTGGGACTTGGGTACAATGAGCAGTTCTTC. This chain links TRBV2 with TRBJ2-1; D might be TRBD2 (6 bases). This CDR3 has 16 residues. Trimming pared 6 bases from V and 4 bases from J, leaving 19 bases between. CDR1 and CDR2 (germline): SNHLY, FYNNEI.

The rearrangement links TRBV11-2 to TRBJ1-2, with no clear D. This CDR3 comprises 13 residues. With 0 bases removed from V and 7 bases from J, the gap between germline ends came to 9 bases. CDR1 SGHAT and CDR2 FQNNGV come from the germline V gene. CDR3 amino acids: CASSLDFVGGYTF. The CDR3 region has the DNA TGTGCCAGCAGCTTAGATTTCGTAGGTGGCTACACCTTC.

This chain joins TRBV28 and TRBJ1-2; 10 bases are shared with TRBD1. The V gene end was trimmed by 2 bases and the J gene end by 4 bases; junction bases not matched to a gene: 7. Germline CDR1 MDHEN, CDR2 SYDVKM. The CDR3 runs to 16 residues. The CDR3: CASSLDRGRVRYGYTF. The CDR3, as DNA: TGTGCCAGCAGTTTAGACAGGGGGCGAGTGCGCTATGGCTACACCTTC.

V is TRBV9 and J is TRBJ1-2; D call uncertain. V was shortened by 0 bases and J by 6 bases, with 15 bases between the two germline ends. This CDR3 has 15 residues. Germline CDR1 and CDR2: SGDLS and YYNGEE. CDR3 DNA: TGTGCCAGCAGCGTAGGCCTCAGGCATAAGGATGGCTACACCTTC. It codes for CASSVGLRHKDGYTF.

V usage is TRBV5-4 and J usage is TRBJ2-7; D might be TRBD1 (5 bases). Germline assignment: CDR1 SGHNT and CDR2 YYREEE (reference sequence). The CDR3 contains 14 residues. The V end lost 0 bases, the J end lost 3 bases, and 10 bases lay between the germline ends. CDR3: CASSLETVNYEQYF. The CDR3 DNA reads TGTGCCAGCAGCTTGGAGACAGTCAACTACGAGCAGTACTTC.

This rearrangement joins TRBV6-6 to TRBJ2-7; D is uncertain. V dropped 7 bases and J dropped 0 bases, with 13 bases sitting between them. Germline CDR1 MNHNY, CDR2 SVGAGI (reference sequence). The CDR3 is 14 residues long. The CDR3 loop reads CASMSGLSSYEQYF. The CDR3 coding sequence is TGTGCCAGCATGTCGGGTCTCAGCTCCTACGAGCAGTACTTC.

This sequence joins TRBV7-2 and TRBJ2-2; 7 positions match TRBD1. This CDR3 is 15 amino acids long. Looked up from germline, CDR1 is SGHTA and CDR2 is FQGNSA. Trimming at V came to 3 bases and at J to 4 bases, leaving 5 bases not matched to a gene. CDR3 nucleotide sequence: TGTGCCAGCAGCTTCGGACAGGCCAGCACCGGGGAGCTGTTTTTT. It yields the protein CASSFGQASTGELFF.

The gene calls are TRBV10-1 and TRBJ1-5; D is undetermined. Germline loops: CDR1 WNHNN, CDR2 SYGVQD (reference sequence). This CDR3 is 12 amino acids long. Trimming removed 2 bases at V and 5 bases at J, with 4 bases between. The CDR3 protein is CASSEGDQPQHF. CDR3 nucleotides: TGCGCCAGCAGTGAGGGGGATCAGCCCCAGCATTTT.

The chain uses TRBV30 and TRBJ1-2; D not certain. Trimming left V 4 bases short and J 5 bases short, with 8 bases between. Germline V gives CDR1 GTSNPN, CDR2 SVGIG (reference sequence). The CDR3 covers 11 residues. DNA for the CDR3: TGTGCCTGGACTGTAGGGTATGGCTACACCTTC. Translation: CAWTVGYGYTF.